A selection of T cell receptor beta chains follows, all from one sample in a study of Ad26.COV2.S vaccination and SARS-CoV-2 variants. TCRdb's copy holds only in-frame clones and misses some; the assay was immunoSEQ multiplex PCR. Of a few hundred thousand clones listed, 80% to 95% were seen once; the top ten hold more than 10%. Sequencing used peripheral blood, obtained in a trial of Ad26.COV2.S vaccine versus placebo. The receptors originated from a person aged 18-60 years who received the Ad26.COV2.S COVID-19 vaccine or a placebo. CDR3s include the opening cysteine and the closing phenylalanine or tryptophan. Each record gives: CDR3 protein, CDR3 DNA, V gene, J gene, D gene, clone size. A D gene is named only where the DNA matches it firmly. The size of a clone is reported for some rows only, either as once, few or many, or as a class for expanded clones.

CDR3 protein: CSVEELGYNEQFF
CDR3 DNA: TGCAGCGTTGAAGAGTTGGGGTACAATGAGCAGTTCTTC
V gene: TRBV29-1
J gene: TRBJ2-1
D gene: .
clone size: .

CDR3 protein: CASSYNRQVNEQYF
CDR3 DNA: TGTGCCAGCAGTTACAACCGACAGGTTAACGAGCAGTACTTC
V gene: TRBV6-5
J gene: TRBJ2-7
D gene: .
clone size: few

CDR3 protein: CASSGLAGGLELEQFF
CDR3 DNA: TGCGCCAGCAGCGGACTAGCGGGAGGGTTGGAACTTGAGCAGTTCTTC
V gene: TRBV5-1
J gene: TRBJ2-1
D gene: TRBD2
clone size: .

CDR3 protein: CASSEWTGGTDTQYF
CDR3 DNA: TGCGCCAGCAGTGAATGGACAGGGGGCACAGATACGCAGTATTTT
V gene: TRBV10-1
J gene: TRBJ2-3
D gene: TRBD1
clone size: .

CDR3 protein: CASSELRYEQYF
CDR3 DNA: TGCGCCAGCAGTGAATTGCGCTACGAGCAGTACTTC
V gene: TRBV10-2
J gene: TRBJ2-7
D gene: .
clone size: once

CDR3 protein: CASSPSGSSREQYF
CDR3 DNA: TGTGCCAGCTCTCCTAGCGGGAGCAGTCGCGAGCAGTACTTC
V gene: TRBV6-5
J gene: TRBJ2-7
D gene: TRBD2
clone size: .

CDR3 protein: CSASPKGEQYF
CDR3 DNA: TGCAGTGCGAGCCCTAAGGGGGAGCAGTACTTC
V gene: TRBV20-1
J gene: TRBJ2-7
D gene: .
clone size: many

CDR3 protein: CASSFSYNEQFF
CDR3 DNA: TGTGCCAGCAGTTTCTCCTACAATGAGCAGTTCTTC
V gene: TRBV12-3/TRBV12-4
J gene: TRBJ2-1
D gene: .
clone size: .

CDR3 protein: CASSPHGVAVTDTQYF
CDR3 DNA: TGTGCCAGCAGCCCCCACGGGGTGGCGGTCACAGATACGCAGTATTTT
V gene: TRBV7-2
J gene: TRBJ2-3
D gene: .
clone size: .

CDR3 protein: CASSPFRDRVPGANVLTF
CDR3 DNA: TGTGCCAGCAGCCCCTTCCGGGACAGGGTTCCAGGGGCCAACGTCCTGACTTTC
V gene: TRBV3-1/TRBV3-2
J gene: TRBJ2-6
D gene: TRBD1
clone size: once

CDR3 protein: CASSTGNLRGFLNEQFF
CDR3 DNA: TGTGCCAGTAGTACCGGGAACCTCCGAGGGTTTCTCAATGAGCAGTTCTTC
V gene: TRBV19
J gene: TRBJ2-1
D gene: .
clone size: .